The rows below give T cell receptor beta chains drawn from one sample of a study of a mutant IDH1 vaccine in newly diagnosed glioma. Assay: immunoSEQ multiplex PCR; the TCRdb copy retains only in-frame clones and omits some. The table records some 50,000 clones, approximately 92% of them present only once. What these receptors recognize is not known. The specimen was PBMCs, collected from a glioma patient whose treatment included an IDH1 peptide vaccine. The receptors were gathered from a man aged 50 to 60 with glioma. CDR3s include the opening cysteine and the closing phenylalanine or tryptophan. Fields, in order: D gene, clone size, J gene, V gene, CDR3 DNA, CDR3 protein. D genes are given only for firm matches. The size of a clone is reported for some rows only, either as once, few or many, or as a class for expanded clones.

>TRBD2|-|TRBJ2-5|TRBV7-9
TGTGCCAGCAGCCCTAGCGGCCAGAGGGAGACCCAGTACTTC
CASSPSGQRETQYF
>-|once|TRBJ1-1|TRBV15
TGTGCCACCAGCATACGAACCGGGACGGCGAACACTGAAGCTTTCTTT
CATSIRTGTANTEAFF
>-|once|TRBJ1-6|TRBV4-1
TGCGCCAGCAGCCAAGATCAAACCAAAGGGACAACCGCCTCCTATAATTCACCCCTCCACTTT
CASSQDQTKGTTASYNSPLHF
>-|-|TRBJ2-5|TRBV7-2
TGTGCCAGCAGCTTAGGGTCCACCCAAGAGACCCAGTACTTC
CASSLGSTQETQYF
>-|-|TRBJ2-1|TRBV7-3
TGTGCCAGCAGCTACCTCGGACGTGGTCTAACCAACAATGAGCAGTTCTTC
CASSYLGRGLTNNEQFF
>-|-|TRBJ2-7|TRBV6-5
TGTGCCAGCAGTTACTCGGCTAGACCCTACGAGCAGTACTTC
CASSYSARPYEQYF
>-|-|TRBJ2-7|TRBV4-1
TGCGCCAGCAGCCAAGATACGGCGGGGGCCTTCTACGAGCAGTACTTC
CASSQDTAGAFYEQYF
>-|-|TRBJ1-1|TRBV11-1
TGTGCCAGCAGCTTCTCCGGGACGGCGAACACTGAAGCTTTCTTT
CASSFSGTANTEAFF
>-|-|TRBJ2-3|TRBV4-1
TGCGCCAGCAGCCAAGATCTCCCAGATACGCAGTATTTT
CASSQDLPDTQYF
>-|-|TRBJ1-1|TRBV21-1
TGTGCCAGCAGCAATCCTGAGACGGCCATGAACACTGAAGCTTTCTTT
CASSNPETAMNTEAFF
>TRBD2|once|TRBJ2-3|TRBV6-4
TGTGCCAGCAGTGAGACTAGCGGGGGCTCAGATACGCAGTATTTT
CASSETSGGSDTQYF
>-|-|TRBJ1-1|TRBV7-9
TGTGCCAGCAGCGCTGTACTGTACACTGAAGCTTTCTTT
CASSAVLYTEAFF
>-|-|TRBJ1-1|TRBV6-5
TGTGCCAGCAGTTACTCTTCTCCGCCAGGGGACACTGAAGCTTTCTTT
CASSYSSPPGDTEAFF
>-|-|TRBJ2-7|TRBV5-3
TGTGCCAGAAGCCTCCTTATTGGGCTCGAGCAGTACTTC
CARSLLIGLEQYF
>-|-|TRBJ2-7|TRBV4-1
TGCGCCAGCAGCCAAGATCTTTATCAGCCCTACGAGCAGTACTTC
CASSQDLYQPYEQYF
>-|-|TRBJ1-1|TRBV19
TGTGCCAGTAGTTCCCGGGTTATTGACACTGAAGCTTTCTTT
CASSSRVIDTEAFF
>TRBD2|-|TRBJ2-7|TRBV5-1
TGCGCCAGCACTACTAGCGGGAATCAGCTCCACGAGCAGTACTTC
CASTTSGNQLHEQYF
>TRBD1|-|TRBJ2-2|TRBV11-3
TGTGCCAGCAGCTCCGCCGGGACAGGGAAGACCGGGGAGCTGTTTTTT
CASSSAGTGKTGELFF
>-|-|TRBJ1-5|TRBV4-2
TGTGCCAGCAGCCGGGAGCCAGGTCAGCCCCAGCATTTT
CASSREPGQPQHF
>-|once|TRBJ2-1|TRBV5-1
TGCGCCAGCAGCTTTGACGAGTACAATGAGCAGTTCTTC
CASSFDEYNEQFF
>TRBD2|-|TRBJ2-3|TRBV5-4
TGTGCCAGCAGCCTGGGAGGGCGCACAGATACGCAGTATTTT
CASSLGGRTDTQYF
>TRBD1|-|TRBJ2-5|TRBV28
TGTGCCAGCAGTTTACTAGGGGACAGGGGGCTGGAGCAGTACTTC
CASSLLGDRGLEQYF
>TRBD1|-|TRBJ1-1|TRBV28
TGTGCCAGCAGTTCCCCTCCGGGACAGGGCTCCACTGAAGCTTTCTTT
CASSSPPGQGSTEAFF
>TRBD1|once|TRBJ2-7|TRBV7-9
TGTGCCAGCAGCTTAGTGGGACAGGTAGCCTACGAGCAGTACTTC
CASSLVGQVAYEQYF
>TRBD1|-|TRBJ2-3|TRBV4-1
TGCGCCAGCAGTCTGCAGGACAGGGACACAGATACGCAGTATTTT
CASSLQDRDTDTQYF
>-|-|TRBJ2-7|TRBV18
TGTGCCAGCTCAAACGGGAGAGGCGAGCAGTACTTC
CASSNGRGEQYF
>-|-|TRBJ2-7|TRBV2
TGTGCCAGCAGGGAGTCCTACGAGCAGTACTTC
CASRESYEQYF
>-|-|TRBJ2-2|TRBV27
TGTGCCAGCAGTTTACAGGAAGCTACCGGGGAGCTGTTTTTT
CASSLQEATGELFF
>-|once|TRBJ1-1|TRBV6-1
TGTGCCAGCAGGACGGACAGGAACACTGAAGCTTTCTTT
CASRTDRNTEAFF
>-|-|TRBJ2-3|TRBV6-4
TGTGCCAGCAGTGACCGCGGCGGTTGGACAGATACGCAGTATTTT
CASSDRGGWTDTQYF
>TRBD1|-|TRBJ1-2|TRBV9
TGTGCCAGCAGCGTGGGACAGGGGCGGGGTGGCTACACCTTC
CASSVGQGRGGYTF
>-|-|TRBJ1-4|TRBV21-1
TGTGCCAGCAGCAAAGGACAGGGGCTAAAACCAACTAATGAAAAACTGTTTTTT
CASSKGQGLKPTNEKLFF
>TRBD1|once|TRBJ1-3|TRBV9
TGTGCCAGCAGCGTAGCTCAAGGCACCGGGACAGGGAGAAACACCATATATTTT
CASSVAQGTGTGRNTIYF
>-|-|TRBJ1-4|TRBV13
TGTGCCAGCAGTTCAGGGTTTAGGACTAATGAAAAACTGTTTTTT
CASSSGFRTNEKLFF
>-|-|TRBJ2-7|TRBV5-1
TGCGCCAGCAGCTTGTTGGGCGGAGACTACGAGCAGTACTTC
CASSLLGGDYEQYF
>-|-|TRBJ1-1|TRBV2
TGTGCCAGCAGTGGGGTCGGGAACACTGAAGCTTTCTTT
CASSGVGNTEAFF
>TRBD2|-|TRBJ2-7|TRBV6-1
TGTGCCAGCAGTGAAGCGCTTTTTGCGGGAGGGCCTGGCGACGAGCAGTACTTC
CASSEALFAGGPGDEQYF
>-|-|TRBJ2-7|TRBV19
TGTGCCAGTAGTATGACGTCGCGGGTAGCGGCCTACGAGCAGTACTTC
CASSMTSRVAAYEQYF
>-|once|TRBJ2-7|TRBV19
TGTGCCAGTAGTATCCGAGCGGGCACAACCTACGAGCAGTACTTC
CASSIRAGTTYEQYF
>-|-|TRBJ1-1|TRBV2
TGTGCCAGCAGGTCGCGGGGCAGGAACACTGAAGCTTTCTTT
CASRSRGRNTEAFF
>-|-|TRBJ1-5|TRBV4-3
TGCGCCAGCAGCCAAGACGTTATAGGAGGAAATCAGCCCCAGCATTTT
CASSQDVIGGNQPQHF
>TRBD1|-|TRBJ1-5|TRBV27
TGTGCCAGCAGGCAGGGGGCAGGGCAGCCCCAGCATTTT
CASRQGAGQPQHF
>TRBD1|-|TRBJ2-7|TRBV18
TGTGCCAGCTCACCCACGACAGGGACATCCTACGAGCAGTACTTC
CASSPTTGTSYEQYF
>-|-|TRBJ1-5|TRBV2
TGTGCCAGCAGTGAAGGCGGGGGTTTCAGCAATCAGCCCCAGCATTTT
CASSEGGGFSNQPQHF
>TRBD1|-|TRBJ2-2|TRBV6-6
TGTGCCTCGGTTACGAGGGGGCCCGGGGAGCTGTTTTTT
CASVTRGPGELFF
>TRBD1|-|TRBJ2-3|TRBV7-8
TGTGCCAGCAGCAAAGGACAGGGGGCGCTTCCAGATACGCAGTATTTT
CASSKGQGALPDTQYF
>-|-|TRBJ2-2|TRBV2
TGTGCCAGCAGTGTGGGTAGCCGGACCGGGGAGCTGTTTTTT
CASSVGSRTGELFF
>-|-|TRBJ2-7|TRBV7-2
TGTGCCAGCAGCTCAGGGTTTGCATCCTACGAGCAGTACTTC
CASSSGFASYEQYF
>-|-|TRBJ2-2|TRBV29-1
TGCAGCGTGCCCCCTGAGGGAAGGGGCACCGGGGAGCTGTTTTTT
CSVPPEGRGTGELFF
>TRBD2|once|TRBJ2-7|TRBV19
TGTGCCAGTAGTACCTCCGCGGGGGGGTGGGAGCAGTACTTC
CASSTSAGGWEQYF
>-|-|TRBJ2-2|TRBV7-2
TGTGCCAGCAGCTTGCAGGGAGGGAACACCGGGGAGCTGTTTTTT
CASSLQGGNTGELFF
>TRBD2|-|TRBJ2-7|TRBV2
TGTGCCAGCAGTGAAGCTCGCCTAGCGGGAGGGCCGAGGGAGCAGTACTTC
CASSEARLAGGPREQYF
>-|few|TRBJ1-1|TRBV19
TGTGCCAGTAGTATAGTTGGGGGAGCTTTCTTT
CASSIVGGAFF
>TRBD2|-|TRBJ2-5|TRBV7-6
TGTGCCAGCAGCTTACCATACATAGCGGGAGGGGAGACCCAGTACTTC
CASSLPYIAGGETQYF
>-|-|TRBJ2-7|TRBV7-2
TGTGCCAGCAGCTTAGAAACAGGGCTCTCCTACGAGCAGTACTTC
CASSLETGLSYEQYF